The 28 T cell receptor beta chains in this list originate from one sample, sequenced in a study of blood T cell repertoires in COVID-19. Some clones are missing from TCRdb's copy, which holds only in-frame ones; the method was immunoSEQ multiplex PCR. This sample carries roughly 200,000 clones, around 87% of them seen once, and the ten largest clones take roughly 10%. Sequenced input: peripheral blood. The receptors derive from a woman between 45 and 65 years old with COVID-19, enrolled during active disease.

This sequence joins TRBV30 and TRBJ1-6; perhaps TRBD1 as D (5 bases). The CDR3 totals 16 residues. Germline lookup yields CDR1 GTSNPN and CDR2 SVGIG (reference sequence). Trimming cost V 0 bases and J 8 bases, with 17 bases left between them. The DNA for the CDR3 is TGTGCCTGGAGTGTACCTGCGGGACGGATGGATTCACCCCTCCACTTT. The encoded protein is CAWSVPAGRMDSPLHF. The complete variable domain, with remaining parts taken from reference TRBV30 and TRBJ1-6, reads SQTIHQWPATLVQPVGSPLSLECTVEGTSNPNLYWYRQAAGRGLQLLFYSVGIGQISSEVPQNLSASRPQDRQFILSSKKLLLSDSGFYLCAWSVPAGRMDSPLHFGNGTRLTVT.

The J gene is TRBJ2-3, the V gene TRBV7-9, with TRBD2 matching 11 bases. J was trimmed by 2 bases and V by 5 bases; bases with no gene match: 3. In germline, CDR1 is SEHNR, CDR2 FQNEAQ (reference sequence). This CDR3 contains 15 residues. The CDR3 here is CASSRLAGPTDTQYF. CDR3 in DNA: TGTGCCAGCAGCCGACTAGCGGGGCCCACAGATACGCAGTATTTT.

J is TRBJ2-3 and V is TRBV4-1; 7 nucleotides line up with TRBD2. Germline CDR1 reads MGHRA; CDR2 reads YSYEKL. V shed 6 bases and J 1 base; nucleotides not matched to a gene: 10. The CDR3 is 16 amino acids. CDR3 in amino acids: CASRAASGLRTDTQYF. CDR3 nucleotide sequence: TGCGCCAGCAGGGCAGCTAGCGGCCTTCGCACAGATACGCAGTATTTT.

CDR3 DNA sequence: TGTGCCATCAGTCCAGCGGGGGGATTGGGTGAGCAGTTCTTC. Translation gives CAISPAGGLGEQFF. The genes are TRBV10-3 and TRBJ2-1; 9 bases are shared with TRBD2. V was pared by 5 bases and J by 9 bases, with 8 bases of the junction left unmatched. CDR1 and CDR2 (germline): ENHRY, SYGVKD. The CDR3 length is 14 residues.

This chain connects TRBV29-1 to TRBJ1-2, with 7 bases identical to TRBD1. The CDR3 is made up of 12 amino acids. J lost 3 bases, V lost 7 bases, and 5 bases had no gene match. The V gene's germline CDR1 is SQVTM and CDR2 ANQGSEA. CDR3 amino acids: CSAVGTDYGYTF. Written as DNA, the CDR3 is TGCAGCGCCGTTGGGACAGACTATGGCTACACCTTC.

This chain joins TRBV10-3 and TRBJ2-1; 7 positions match TRBD2. Germline trimming cut 4 bases from V and 7 bases from J; bases unmatched to any gene: 10. The length of the CDR3 is 15 residues. From germline, CDR1 is ENHRY and CDR2 SYGVKD. CDR3 DNA sequence: TGTGCCATCAGTGCGGTACCGGGGGGTTGGAATGAGCAGTTCTTC. Protein: CAISAVPGGWNEQFF.

This clone is a singleton in its sample. J is TRBJ1-3 and V is TRBV6-5; 10 nucleotides line up with TRBD1. J was trimmed by 9 bases and V by 6 bases; bases with no gene match: 8. CDR1 MNHEY and CDR2 SVGAGI come from the germline V gene. The CDR3 covers 14 residues. CDR3 bases: TGTGCCAGCAGCAACGGACAGGGGGGAGGCACCATATATTTT. It is translated as CASSNGQGGGTIYF.

The chain couples TRBV12-5 to TRBJ2-1, with 12 bases matching TRBD2. Germline CDR1 reads LGHNT; CDR2 reads FRNRAP. This CDR3 has 16 residues. V lost 10 bases, J lost 3 bases, and 10 bases stayed unmatched. This CDR3 is CATLTSGGPNYNEQFF. CDR3 sequence (DNA): TGTGCTACCCTGACTAGCGGGGGACCTAACTACAATGAGCAGTTCTTC. Variable domain in full (rest from reference TRBV12-5 and TRBJ2-1): DARVTQTPRHKVTEMGQEVTMRCQPILGHNTVFWYRQTMMQGLELLAYFRNRAPLDDSGMPKDRFSAEMPDATLATLKIQPSEPRDSAVYFCATLTSGGPNYNEQFFGPGTRLTVL.

The rearrangement links TRBV7-3 to TRBJ2-1, with TRBD2 matching 10 bases. The germline CDR1 and CDR2 sequences are SGHTA and FQGTGA. The CDR3 has 15 residues. V shed 5 bases, J shed 10 bases, and the junction held 11 bases outside the gene matches. The CDR3 sequence: CASSPQRGGRKEQFF. Written as DNA, the CDR3 is TGTGCCAGCAGCCCCCAGCGGGGGGGCCGGAAAGAGCAGTTCTTC.

This clone occurred once. CDR3 residues: CASSYQGASAEAFF. The CDR3 DNA reads as TGTGCCAGCAGTTATCAGGGGGCTAGCGCTGAAGCTTTCTTT. J is TRBJ1-1 and V is TRBV6-5; 8 bases fit TRBD1. The CDR3 loop spans 14 amino acids. Trimming at V came to 3 bases and at J to 6 bases, leaving 6 bases not matched to a gene. Germline V CDR1 and CDR2: MNHEY, SVGAGI.

This clone was counted ten times or more. The chain links TRBV4-1 to TRBJ1-1; D gene uncertain. CDR3 length: 13 residues. CDR1 is MGHRA and CDR2 is YSYEKL in the germline V gene. V was cut by 8 bases and J by 2 bases, with 12 bases left in between. This CDR3 reads CASRGILNTEAFF. In DNA, the CDR3 is TGCGCCAGCCGCGGTATTTTAAACACTGAAGCTTTCTTT.

This chain connects TRBV30 to TRBJ1-2; D might be TRBD1 (6 bases). V dropped 2 bases and J dropped 4 bases, with 11 bases sitting between them. This CDR3 contains 13 residues. Germline CDR1 and CDR2: GTSNPN and SVGIG (reference sequence). The CDR3 region is CAWSTSGAYGYTF. CDR3 in DNA: TGTGCCTGGAGTACCTCAGGGGCCTATGGCTACACCTTC. Together with reference TRBV30 and TRBJ1-2, the CDR3 gives the full variable domain: SQTIHQWPATLVQPVGSPLSLECTVEGTSNPNLYWYRQAAGRGLQLLFYSVGIGQISSEVPQNLSASRPQDRQFILSSKKLLLSDSGFYLCAWSTSGAYGYTFGSGTRLTVV.

The chain uses TRBV30 and TRBJ1-5, with D possibly matching TRBD1 (5 bases). This CDR3 is built from 15 residues. V lost 1 base, J lost 7 bases, and 17 bases lay in between. Germline V gives CDR1 GTSNPN, CDR2 SVGIG (reference sequence). CDR3 residues: CAWSGPAGLRQPQHF. The CDR3 DNA follows: TGTGCCTGGAGTGGCCCGGCGGGGCTGAGGCAGCCCCAGCATTTT.

The V call is TRBV4-1, the J call TRBJ1-1; D ambiguous. CDR1 is MGHRA and CDR2 is YSYEKL in the germline V gene. V gave up 1 base and J gave up 1 base, with 7 bases separating them. The CDR3 sequence is 14 residues long. CDR3: CASSQVTKNTEAFF. CDR3 nucleotides: TGCGCCAGCAGCCAAGTCACAAAGAACACTGAAGCTTTCTTT.

This chain connects TRBV5-4 to TRBJ1-1; D uncertain. The germline CDR1 and CDR2 sequences are SGHNT and YYREEE (reference sequence). The CDR3 sequence is 13 residues long. V lost 0 bases to trimming and J lost 4 bases, with 7 bases between them. CDR3 DNA sequence: TGTGCCAGCAGCTTGGGGGGAGGCACTGAAGCTTTCTTT. This sequence encodes CASSLGGGTEAFF. Full variable domain (outside the CDR3, taken from reference TRBV5-4 and TRBJ1-1): ETGVTQSPTHLIKTRGQQVTLRCSSQSGHNTVSWYQQALGQGPQFIFQYYREEENGRGNFPPRFSGLQFPNYSSELNVNALELDDSALYLCASSLGGGTEAFFGQGTRLTVV.

This clone occurred a few times. The chain employs TRBV7-8 and TRBJ2-7, with 12 bases aligning to TRBD2. J gave up 0 bases and V 8 bases, and 5 bases lay outside the gene matches. The CDR3 consists of 15 residues. In germline, CDR1 is SGHVS, CDR2 FQNEAQ. CDR3 DNA sequence: TGTGCCAGCTCTTCGACTAGCGGGGGCTCCTACGAGCAGTACTTC. Translating it yields CASSSTSGGSYEQYF.

This clone was observed a single time. The V gene is TRBV29-1, the J gene TRBJ2-4; possibly TRBD1 for D (5 bases). The germline V gene has CDR1 SQVTM and CDR2 ANQGSEA. This CDR3 contains 13 residues. The V and J ends lost 2 bases and 8 bases respectively, with 13 bases between them. DNA for the CDR3: TGCAGCGTTGAAAAGGACACTTCCGACATTCAGTACTTC. Translating it yields CSVEKDTSDIQYF.

V and J are TRBV13 and TRBJ1-6; no definite D call. Germline V gene data show CDR1 as PRHDT and CDR2 as FYEKMQ (reference sequence). V lost 1 base and J lost 6, with 7 bases in between. This CDR3 is built from 14 residues. The CDR3 region is CASSLVVANSPLHF. The CDR3 region has the DNA TGTGCCAGCAGCTTAGTGGTAGCTAATTCACCCCTCCACTTT.

The rearrangement uses TRBV24-1 and TRBJ1-1; D not certain. Looked up from germline, CDR1 is KGHDR and CDR2 is SFDVKD. V was trimmed by 7 bases and J by 1 base, leaving 9 bases between them. There are 13 residues in the CDR3. The CDR3 DNA reads as TGTGCCACCAGGGGAAGCGGGAACACTGAAGCTTTCTTT. This translates into CATRGSGNTEAFF.

J is TRBJ2-7 and V is TRBV11-2, with 9 bases that match TRBD1. Per the germline V gene, CDR1 is SGHAT and CDR2 is FQNNGV. The J segment lost 5 bases and the V segment lost 5 bases, leaving 10 bases of the junction unmatched. The CDR3 spans 15 residues. CDR3 DNA: TGTGCCAGCAGCCCCCCTGGGACAGGGTACCACGAGCAGTACTTC. It yields the protein CASSPPGTGYHEQYF.

This sequence joins TRBV19 and TRBJ1-1; possibly TRBD1 for D (5 bases). CDR1 is LNHDA and CDR2 is SQIVND in the germline V gene (reference sequence). Trimming stripped 2 bases from V and 9 bases from J, with 16 bases between. This CDR3 is 14 amino acids long. The DNA of the CDR3 is TGTGCCAGTAGTATAAGGGGCCGCCGGACGAAAGCTTTCTTT. Encoded protein: CASSIRGRRTKAFF.

The V gene is TRBV5-1, the J gene TRBJ2-3, with TRBD2 matching over 10 bases. Looked up from germline, CDR1 is SGHRS and CDR2 is YFSETQ. After removal of 7 bases from V and 3 bases from J, the junction contained 11 bases not matched to a gene. The CDR3 length is 16 residues. The CDR3 loop reads CASFSGGAAGTDTQYF. The CDR3 coding sequence is TGCGCCAGCTTCAGCGGGGGGGCCGCGGGGACAGATACGCAGTATTTT.

The V and J genes are TRBV6-1 and TRBJ2-1; D unresolved. Trimming stripped 2 bases from V and 3 bases from J, with 5 bases between. The CDR3 length is 13 residues. Germline CDR1 MNHNS, CDR2 SASEGT. CDR3 sequence (DNA): TGTGCCAGCAGTGAAAACAGCTACAATGAGCAGTTCTTC. It specifies CASSENSYNEQFF.

CDR3 region: CASSYSGVAKNIQYF. CDR3 DNA sequence: TGTGCCAGCAGCTATAGCGGGGTAGCCAAAAACATTCAGTACTTC. The chain employs TRBV5-6 and TRBJ2-4; 8 bases are a match to TRBD2. V shed 3 bases and J 0 bases; nucleotides not matched to a gene: 2. CDR3 size: 15 residues. Germline CDR1 reads SGHDT; CDR2 reads YYEEEE.

Here the CDR3 reads CASRTSGNTGELFF. CDR3 DNA: TGTGCCAGCAGGACTAGCGGTAACACCGGGGAGCTGTTTTTT. The genes are TRBV11-3 and TRBJ2-2; 9 bases fit TRBD2. V lost 6 bases and J lost 2; bases outside the gene matches: 1. The germline V gene encodes CDR1 SGHNT and CDR2 YENEEA. The length of the CDR3 is 14 residues. The variable domain in full, completed from reference TRBV11-3 and TRBJ2-2, reads EAGVVQSPRYKIIEKKQPVAFWCNPISGHNTLYWYLQNLGQGPELLIRYENEEAVDDSQLPKDRFSAERLKGVDSTLKIQPAELGDSAVYLCASRTSGNTGELFFGEGSRLTVL.

This clone appeared once. The chain recombines TRBV19 with TRBJ1-1; unclear D gene. Germline CDR1 reads LNHDA; CDR2 reads SQIVND (reference sequence). CDR3 length: 14 amino acids. Trimming cost V 7 bases and J 5 bases, with 17 bases left between them. In nucleotides, the CDR3 is TGTGCCAGTAAGCTCTCGACGCTAGGAACTGAAGCTTTCTTT. It is translated as CASKLSTLGTEAFF. Looking up the rest from reference TRBV19 and TRBJ1-1 gives the full variable domain: DGGITQSPKYLFRKEGQNVTLSCEQNLNHDAMYWYRQDPGQGLRLIYYSQIVNDFQKGDIAEGYSVSREKKESFPLTVTSAQKNPTAFYLCASKLSTLGTEAFFGQGTRLTVV.

The chain's CDR3 is CASSPTGGGYTF. The CDR3 DNA reads TGTGCCAGCAGCCCCACAGGGGGTGGCTACACCTTC. The chain has TRBV7-8 and TRBJ1-2, with 8 bases lining up with TRBD1. Germline assignment: CDR1 SGHVS and CDR2 FQNEAQ. This CDR3 is 12 amino acids long. V was pared by 5 bases and J by 7 bases, with 3 bases of the junction left unmatched.

The V and J genes are TRBV5-4 and TRBJ1-6, with TRBD1 matching over 8 bases. Trimming took 4 bases from V and 7 from J; bases not matched to a gene: 7. CDR1 is SGHNT and CDR2 is YYREEE in the germline V gene (reference sequence). This CDR3 is built from 15 residues. Here the CDR3 reads CASSLPGTGNSPLHF. CDR3 nucleotide sequence: TGTGCCAGCAGCCTTCCCGGGACAGGAAATTCACCCCTCCACTTT. The full variable domain, its missing parts supplied by reference TRBV5-4 and TRBJ1-6, is ETGVTQSPTHLIKTRGQQVTLRCSSQSGHNTVSWYQQALGQGPQFIFQYYREEENGRGNFPPRFSGLQFPNYSSELNVNALELDDSALYLCASSLPGTGNSPLHFGNGTRLTVT.